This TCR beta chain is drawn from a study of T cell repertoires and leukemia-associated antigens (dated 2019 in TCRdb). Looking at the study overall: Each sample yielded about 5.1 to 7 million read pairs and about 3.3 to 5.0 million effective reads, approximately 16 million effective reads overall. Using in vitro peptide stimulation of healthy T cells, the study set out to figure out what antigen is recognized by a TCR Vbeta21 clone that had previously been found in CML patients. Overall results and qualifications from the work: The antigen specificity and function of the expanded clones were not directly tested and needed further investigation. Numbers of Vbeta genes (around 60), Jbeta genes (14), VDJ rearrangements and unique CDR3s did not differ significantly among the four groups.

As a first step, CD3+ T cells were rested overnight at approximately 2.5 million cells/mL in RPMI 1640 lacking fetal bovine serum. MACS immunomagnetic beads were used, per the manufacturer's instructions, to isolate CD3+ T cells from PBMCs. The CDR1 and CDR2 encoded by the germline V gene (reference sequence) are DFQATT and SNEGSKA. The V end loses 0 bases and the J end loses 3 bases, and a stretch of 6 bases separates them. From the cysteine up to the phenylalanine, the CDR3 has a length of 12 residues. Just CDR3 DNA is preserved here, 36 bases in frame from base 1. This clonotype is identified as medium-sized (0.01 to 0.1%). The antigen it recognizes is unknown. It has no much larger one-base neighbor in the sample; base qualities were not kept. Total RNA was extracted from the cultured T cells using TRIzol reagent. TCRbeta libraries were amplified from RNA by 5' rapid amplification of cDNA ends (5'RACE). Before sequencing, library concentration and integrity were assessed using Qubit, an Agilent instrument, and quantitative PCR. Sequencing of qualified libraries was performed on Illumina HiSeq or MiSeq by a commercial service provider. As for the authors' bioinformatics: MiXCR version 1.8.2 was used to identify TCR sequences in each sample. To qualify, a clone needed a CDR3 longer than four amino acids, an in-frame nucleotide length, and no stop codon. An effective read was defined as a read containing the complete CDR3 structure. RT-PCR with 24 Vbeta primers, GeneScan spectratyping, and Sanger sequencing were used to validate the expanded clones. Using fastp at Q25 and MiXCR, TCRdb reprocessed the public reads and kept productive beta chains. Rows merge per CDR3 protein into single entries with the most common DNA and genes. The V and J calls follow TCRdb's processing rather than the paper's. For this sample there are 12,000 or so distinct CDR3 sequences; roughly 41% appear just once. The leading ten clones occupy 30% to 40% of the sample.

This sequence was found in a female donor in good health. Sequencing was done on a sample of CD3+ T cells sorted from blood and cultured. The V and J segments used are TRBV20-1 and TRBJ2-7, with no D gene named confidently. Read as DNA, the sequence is TGCAGTGCTAGAGACAAGTACTACGAGCAGTACTTC. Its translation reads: CSARDKYYEQYF.